The T cell receptor beta chain described here comes from a study of glioma-infiltrating T cells after dendritic cell vaccination. Notes on the study in general: Higher TCR clonality did not directly relate to longer survival.

Concerning this clone itself: Its antigen is not identified.

The germline gives CDR1 SGDLS, CDR2 YYNGEE. The ends lost 4 bases at V and 1 base at J; junction bases unmatched: 6. The CDR3 consists of 15 residues. Data came from immunoSEQ multiplex PCR; TCRdb stores just in-frame clones and leaves some out. The top ten clones hold around 6% of a sample with approximately 3,800 clones, 90% to 95% of them seen once. The sequencing here drew on blood, taken before dendritic cell vaccination. The receptor comes from a human donor with glioblastoma. The chain carries TRBV9 and TRBJ1-1; TRBD1 matches 8 bases. The DNA of the CDR3 is TGTGCCAGCAGCTCCCGGACAGGGACGAACACTGAAGCTTTCTTT. This gives the protein CASSSRTGTNTEAFF.